This T cell receptor (beta chain) was retrieved from a study of control samples from healthy donors and cancer patients. This clone has a single count. Sequencing used immunoSEQ multiplex PCR; TCRdb keeps in-frame clones, though not all of them. Among 100,000 to 150,000 clones listed, 75% to 95% were seen once. V was clipped by 1 base and J by 5 bases; unmatched bases: 3. Germline CDR1 and CDR2: LGHDT and YNNKEL (reference sequence). The CDR3 sequence is 16 residues long. The sequenced material came from blood. This chain uses TRBV3-1 (or the pseudogene TRBV3-2) with TRBJ2-3; TRBD2 matches at 13 bases. This clonotype was sampled from a man aged 40-50 years in good health. The CDR3 bases are TGTGCCAGCAGCCAAGCTACTAGCGGGGGGGGAGATACGCAGTATTTT. It codes for CASSQATSGGGDTQYF.